Presented here are 26 T cell receptor beta chains from one specimen sequenced in a study of cytomegalovirus exposure and HLA in healthy donors. PCR involved 60 Vbeta and 13 Jbeta primers. Data came from immunoSEQ multiplex PCR; TCRdb stores just in-frame clones and leaves some out. Altogether around 67,000 clones are present, around 78% being singletons, with the ten largest covering roughly 8.2%. The sample consisted of PBMCs. All receptors come from a man aged 18 to 29 in good health and CMV-seropositive.

This clone has more than one count but fewer than ten. The V and J genes are TRBV7-9 and TRBJ1-4, with D possibly being TRBD1 (5 bases). The CDR3 length is 14 residues. CDR1 and CDR2 (germline): SEHNR, FQNEAQ (reference sequence). V gave up 3 bases and J gave up 8 bases, with 13 bases separating them. CDR3 amino acids: CASSFGTAEEKLFF. CDR3 sequence (DNA): TGTGCCAGCAGCTTCGGGACTGCGGAGGAAAAACTGTTTTTT. The whole variable domain, remainder taken from reference TRBV7-9 and TRBJ1-4, is DTGVSQNPRHKITKRGQNVTFRCDPISEHNRLYWYRQTLGQGPEFLTYFQNEAQLEKSRLLSDRFSAERPKGSFSTLEIQRTEQGDSAMYLCASSFGTAEEKLFFGSGTQLSVL.

The chain has TRBV5-4 and TRBJ2-1, with 9 bases fitting TRBD2. V lost 2 bases to trimming and J lost 9 bases; unmatched junction nucleotides: 9. This CDR3 spans 15 amino acids. The germline V gene has CDR1 SGHNT and CDR2 YYREEE (reference sequence). The CDR3 reads CASSFPAGGRGEQFF. The CDR3 DNA sequence: TGTGCCAGCAGCTTTCCAGCGGGAGGCCGGGGTGAGCAGTTCTTC. Full variable domain (rest looked up from reference TRBV5-4 and TRBJ2-1): ETGVTQSPTHLIKTRGQQVTLRCSSQSGHNTVSWYQQALGQGPQFIFQYYREEENGRGNFPPRFSGLQFPNYSSELNVNALELDDSALYLCASSFPAGGRGEQFFGPGTRLTVL.

This chain links TRBV6-5 with TRBJ2-5, with D perhaps matching TRBD1 (6 bases). Germline V gene data show CDR1 as MNHEY and CDR2 as SVGAGI. Trimming removed 6 bases from V and 5 bases from J, with 16 bases in between. There are 14 residues in the CDR3. This CDR3 is CASSSYRVRETQYF. As DNA, the CDR3 is TGTGCCAGCAGCTCTTACAGGGTTCGGGAGACCCAGTACTTC.

The genes are TRBV20-1 and TRBJ2-7; D gene ambiguous. V was shortened by 0 bases and J by 7 bases, with 7 bases between the two germline ends. CDR1 and CDR2 from the germline V gene are DFQATT and SNEGSKA (reference sequence). The CDR3 sequence is 11 residues long. CDR3 loop: CSARDPGEQYF. CDR3 bases: TGCAGTGCTAGAGATCCCGGGGAGCAGTACTTC.

This clone came up a few times. The chain carries TRBV29-1 and TRBJ2-2; D is possibly TRBD2 (6 bases). Trimming took 3 bases from V and 6 from J, leaving 11 bases between them. This CDR3 contains 13 residues. The V gene's germline CDR1 is SQVTM and CDR2 ANQGSEA. The CDR3 sequence: CSVEDSGAGELFF. DNA for the CDR3: TGCAGCGTTGAGGATTCGGGGGCCGGGGAGCTGTTTTTT.

This clone was seen just once. V usage is TRBV30 and J usage is TRBJ2-7, with 11 positions matching TRBD1. V shed 3 bases and J 6 bases; nucleotides not matched to a gene: 7. In germline, CDR1 is GTSNPN, CDR2 SVGIG (reference sequence). This CDR3 has 14 residues. In DNA, the CDR3 is TGTGCCTGGAGAATCCGGGACAGGGGGGGCGAGCAGTACTTC. Its translation: CAWRIRDRGGEQYF.

This chain connects TRBV19 to TRBJ1-1; no definite D call. Germline V gives CDR1 LNHDA, CDR2 SQIVND (reference sequence). V was pared by 3 bases and J by 8 bases, with 10 bases between. The CDR3 is 12 residues long. In nucleotides, the CDR3 is TGTGCCAGTAGTATCGGGGTAGGGGAAGCTTTCTTT. Translated: CASSIGVGEAFF.

This chain connects TRBV30 to TRBJ2-1; 9 nucleotides match TRBD2. From germline, CDR1 is GTSNPN and CDR2 SVGIG (reference sequence). J was trimmed by 4 bases and V by 1 base; bases with no gene match: 5. The CDR3 contains 15 residues. CDR3 sequence (DNA): TGTGCCTGGAGTGCGGGCGCGGGGGGGTACAATGAGCAGTTCTTC. Its translation is CAWSAGAGGYNEQFF.

This clone was recorded a few times. The chain couples TRBV9 to TRBJ2-7; 8 nucleotides line up with TRBD1. Looked up from germline, CDR1 is SGDLS and CDR2 is YYNGEE. Trimming at V came to 4 bases and at J to 11 bases, leaving 8 bases not matched to a gene. The CDR3 is 12 residues long. CDR3 sequence reads: CASSSQTGVEYF. The CDR3 DNA follows: TGTGCCAGCAGCTCTCAGACAGGGGTGGAGTACTTC.

This chain uses TRBV6-5 with TRBJ1-2; no reliable D call. Trimming took off 6 bases at V and 3 bases at J, with 14 bases between the two ends. The CDR3 loop spans 14 amino acids. Germline loops: CDR1 MNHEY, CDR2 SVGAGI. CDR3 region: CASSRTGVHYGYTF. CDR3 in DNA: TGTGCCAGCAGCCGAACCGGGGTGCACTATGGCTACACCTTC.

The V call is TRBV2, the J call TRBJ2-3; 7 bases align to TRBD1. CDR1 SNHLY and CDR2 FYNNEI come from the germline V gene. The CDR3 has 15 amino acids. J gave up 1 base and V 6 bases, and 7 bases lay outside the gene matches. The CDR3 DNA reads as TGTGCCAGCAGCCCCGACAGGGCTGGCACAGATACGCAGTATTTT. Protein sequence: CASSPDRAGTDTQYF.

The chain employs TRBV5-8 and TRBJ1-2; D possibly corresponds to TRBD1 (5 bases). Germline V CDR1 and CDR2: SGHTS, YDEGEE. This CDR3 region has 14 residues. V was pared by 6 bases and J by 4 bases, with 16 bases between. CDR3 nucleotides: TGTGCCAGCAACGACCGCCGGGGGGGCTATGGCTACACCTTC. It encodes CASNDRRGGYGYTF.

The V call is TRBV5-4, the J call TRBJ1-1, with 9 nucleotides matching TRBD1. This CDR3 spans 15 amino acids. CDR1 and CDR2 from the germline V gene are SGHNT and YYREEE (reference sequence). The V segment lost 3 bases and the J segment 4 bases; nucleotides outside the gene matches: 7. This CDR3 reads CASSSYGQGSTEAFF. As DNA, the CDR3 is TGTGCCAGCAGCTCCTACGGACAGGGGAGCACTGAAGCTTTCTTT.

V and J are TRBV9 and TRBJ2-7; no reliable D call. The length of the CDR3 is 14 residues. Germline V CDR1 and CDR2: SGDLS, YYNGEE. V lost 3 bases to trimming and J lost 6 bases, with 16 bases between them. The CDR3 protein is CASSEYFGSGEQYF. The CDR3 DNA is TGTGCCAGCAGCGAGTATTTTGGGTCAGGCGAGCAGTACTTC. The whole variable domain, filled in from reference TRBV9 and TRBJ2-7, reads DSGVTQTPKHLITATGQRVTLRCSPRSGDLSVYWYQQSLDQGLQFLIQYYNGEERAKGNILERFSAQQFPDLHSELNLSSLELGDSALYFCASSEYFGSGEQYFGPGTRLTVT.

The chain joins TRBV6-5 to TRBJ2-7, with a weak D call TRBD1 (6 bases). In germline, CDR1 is MNHEY, CDR2 SVGAGI. V was trimmed by 6 bases and J by 7 bases, leaving 10 bases between them. This CDR3 comprises 11 residues. CDR3 loop: CASRTGTEQYF. The CDR3 DNA reads as TGTGCCAGCAGGACCGGGACAGAGCAGTACTTC.

The chain uses TRBV9 and TRBJ1-2, with 7 bases aligning to TRBD1. The CDR3 sequence is 15 residues long. Germline V gene lookup returns CDR1 SGDLS and CDR2 YYNGEE. The J segment lost 2 bases and the V segment lost 0 bases, leaving 4 bases of the junction unmatched. The CDR3 sequence: CASSVDLGQNYGYTF. DNA for the CDR3: TGTGCCAGCAGCGTAGACCTGGGACAGAACTATGGCTACACCTTC.

The chain couples TRBV27 to TRBJ2-7; D is perhaps TRBD1 (6 bases). CDR1 and CDR2 from the germline V gene are MNHEY and SMNVEV (reference sequence). The CDR3 covers 15 residues. V shed 4 bases and J shed 0 bases, with 13 bases lying between them. The CDR3 sequence: CASSSLEGGSYEQYF. CDR3 DNA sequence: TGTGCCAGCAGTTCCTTAGAAGGGGGCTCCTACGAGCAGTACTTC.

J is TRBJ2-1 and V is TRBV5-1; 9 nucleotides line up with TRBD1. This CDR3 region has 15 residues. Unmatched junction bases numbered 6, after V lost 4 bases and J lost 4 bases. CDR1 and CDR2 (germline): SGHRS, YFSETQ. The CDR3 spells CASSLRQGVYNEQFF. The DNA for the CDR3 is TGCGCCAGCAGCCTCCGACAGGGGGTATACAATGAGCAGTTCTTC.

The chain has TRBV7-7 and TRBJ2-1; 9 nucleotides match TRBD2. The germline gives CDR1 SSHAT, CDR2 FNYEAQ (reference sequence). V lost 2 bases and J lost 4; bases outside the gene matches: 0. This CDR3 has 14 amino acids. The CDR3 DNA reads TGTGCCAGCAGCTTAAGCGGGAGGTACAATGAGCAGTTCTTC. Encoded protein: CASSLSGRYNEQFF.

There are a few counts of this clone. This rearrangement joins TRBV14 to TRBJ2-1, with D maybe TRBD2 (5 bases). V dropped 2 bases and J dropped 15 bases, with 14 bases sitting between them. The germline gives CDR1 SGHDN, CDR2 FVKESK. CDR3 length: 12 amino acids. The CDR3 sequence: CASSQQVGGRFF. Written as DNA, the CDR3 is TGTGCCAGCAGCCAACAGGTCGGAGGACGGTTCTTC. Complete variable domain (other parts from reference TRBV14 and TRBJ2-1): EAGVTQFPSHSVIEKGQTVTLRCDPISGHDNLYWYRRVMGKEIKFLLHFVKESKQDESGMPNNRFLAERTGGTYSTLKVQPAELEDSGVYFCASSQQVGGRFFGPGTRLTVL.

The rearrangement joins TRBV30 to TRBJ2-5, with a possible D match to TRBD2 (7 bases). Germline CDR1 GTSNPN, CDR2 SVGIG (reference sequence). CDR3 size: 17 residues. Trimming left V 4 bases short and J 0 bases short, with 21 bases between. This chain's CDR3 is CAWNSKEGEGHQETQYF. The CDR3 nucleotides read TGTGCCTGGAACTCAAAAGAGGGGGAGGGCCACCAAGAGACCCAGTACTTC.

This clone has a single count. The J gene is TRBJ1-5, the V gene TRBV15; D not resolved. The germline V gene has CDR1 LNHNV and CDR2 YYDKDF (reference sequence). CDR3 length: 15 amino acids. V lost 5 bases to trimming and J lost 0 bases, with 11 bases between them. CDR3 protein: CATSVFGDSNQPQHF. CDR3 DNA: TGTGCCACCAGCGTCTTCGGGGATAGCAATCAGCCCCAGCATTTT.

The gene calls are TRBV6-5 and TRBJ1-1, with D uncertain. The length of the CDR3 is 15 residues. The V gene's germline CDR1 is MNHEY and CDR2 SVGAGI. Trimming took 7 bases from V and 6 from J, leaving 21 bases between them. The CDR3 loop reads CASKYSAGPVAEAFF. CDR3 DNA: TGTGCCAGCAAGTACTCGGCAGGTCCAGTGGCTGAAGCTTTCTTT.

This chain links TRBV10-3 with TRBJ1-6; TRBD1 aligns across 10 bases. The trim removed 3 bases at V and 7 bases at J, leaving 6 bases unmatched. The CDR3 contains 16 residues. The germline gives CDR1 ENHRY, CDR2 SYGVKD. DNA of the CDR3: TGTGCCATCAGTGATAGAGGGACAGGGGAAAATTCACCCCTCCACTTT. This encodes CAISDRGTGENSPLHF.

This chain connects TRBV7-3 to TRBJ2-3; TRBD2 aligns across 8 bases. CDR3 length: 15 amino acids. Looked up from germline, CDR1 is SGHTA and CDR2 is FQGTGA. The J segment lost 3 bases and the V segment lost 5 bases, leaving 7 bases of the junction unmatched. In DNA form, the CDR3 reads TGTGCCAGCAGCCATAGCGGGGAGGTAACAGATACGCAGTATTTT. Translation: CASSHSGEVTDTQYF.

Here the CDR3 reads CASSEAPGVVLHF. CDR3 bases: TGTGCCAGCAGTGAAGCCCCAGGGGTCGTCCTCCACTTT. The V and J genes are TRBV2 and TRBJ1-6; perhaps TRBD1 as D (6 bases). The V end was cut by 0 bases, the J end by 15 bases, with 12 bases between. Germline values: CDR1 SNHLY, CDR2 FYNNEI. This CDR3 has 13 amino acids.